Following are 20 T cell receptor beta chains from one sample sequenced in a study of cytomegalovirus exposure and HLA in healthy donors. PCR used 60 Vbeta primers and 13 Jbeta primers. TCRdb's copy holds only in-frame clones and misses some; the assay was immunoSEQ multiplex PCR. The table shows some 160,000 clones, with over 60% occurring only once. The sample taken for sequencing was PBMCs. Source of these receptors: a middle-aged woman in good health and CMV-seronegative.

This chain joins TRBV6-5 and TRBJ2-7; 7 positions agree with TRBD1. V lost 6 bases, J lost 1 base, and 3 bases stayed unmatched. Germline CDR1 reads MNHEY; CDR2 reads SVGAGI. This CDR3 spans 13 amino acids. In DNA form, the CDR3 reads TGTGCCAGCAGCCGGGACAGATCCTACGAGCAGTACTTC. Residues: CASSRDRSYEQYF.

The chain joins TRBV28 to TRBJ2-7, with 13 bases lining up with TRBD2. The CDR3 has 14 residues. Per germline, CDR1 MDHEN and CDR2 SYDVKM. J gave up 8 bases and V 6 bases, and 7 bases lay outside the gene matches. The CDR3 region has the DNA TGTGCCAGCAGCACTAGCGGGAGGGAAAGGCAGCAGTACTTC. Amino acids: CASSTSGRERQQYF.

This sequence joins TRBV28 and TRBJ2-1, with 8 bases fitting TRBD2. Germline V gene lookup returns CDR1 MDHEN and CDR2 SYDVKM. This CDR3 has 14 amino acids. V was clipped by 7 bases and J by 3 bases; unmatched bases: 5. The CDR3 is CASIGSGSYNEQFF. The CDR3 nucleotides are TGTGCCAGCATCGGAAGCGGGAGCTACAATGAGCAGTTCTTC.

This clone was observed a handful of times. V usage is TRBV6-6 and J usage is TRBJ2-7; D may be TRBD1 (5 bases). This CDR3 comprises 11 residues. CDR1 is MNHNY, CDR2 SVGAGI, per germline (reference sequence). The V end lost 10 bases, the J end lost 4 bases, and 11 bases lay between the germline ends. CDR3 in amino acids: CATRDSYEQYF. The CDR3 region has the DNA TGTGCCACCCGTGACAGTTACGAGCAGTACTTC.

Concerning this clone: Mismatch with germline at one junction end may stem from a read error. The chain links TRBV6-1 to TRBJ1-1, with D possibly TRBD1 on 5 matching bases. CDR1 is MNHNS and CDR2 is SASEGT in the germline V gene. There are 17 residues in the CDR3. CDR3 protein: CASREGPRGSVYTEAFF. For the CDR3, the DNA is TGTGCCAGCAGGGAAGGCCCAAGGGGAAGTGTCTACACTGAAGCTTTCTTT.

This clone appeared a single time. This chain uses TRBV18 with TRBJ1-1; weak D call: TRBD1 (6 bases). CDR1 and CDR2 from the germline V gene are KGHSH and LQKENI. The CDR3 length is 16 residues. Trimming stripped 0 bases from V and 3 bases from J, with 14 bases between. The CDR3: CASSPPGTGRDTEAFF. DNA for the CDR3: TGTGCCAGCTCACCACCGGGAACAGGGAGGGACACTGAAGCTTTCTTT.

The chain has TRBV5-1 and TRBJ2-3; 12 bases match TRBD2. The CDR3 has 16 amino acids. After removal of 0 bases from V and 3 bases from J, the junction contained 2 bases not matched to a gene. Per the germline V gene, CDR1 is SGHRS and CDR2 is YFSETQ. CDR3 DNA: TGCGCCAGCAGCTTGGGACTAGCGGGGGAAACAGATACGCAGTATTTT. Translating it yields CASSLGLAGETDTQYF.

This clone has a handful of counts. The CDR3 coding sequence is TGCGCCAGCAGCCTCGGAGGGTTAAGTGAAAAACTGTTTTTT. Residues: CASSLGGLSEKLFF. The V and J genes are TRBV4-1 and TRBJ1-4, with unresolved D. Germline V gene data show CDR1 as MGHRA and CDR2 as YSYEKL. Trimming took off 4 bases at V and 7 bases at J, with 13 bases between the two ends. CDR3 size: 14 residues.

This chain connects TRBV19 to TRBJ1-4; weak D call: TRBD1 (5 bases). V was cut by 4 bases and J by 10 bases, with 25 bases left in between. The CDR3 runs 17 residues. The germline V gene has CDR1 LNHDA and CDR2 SQIVND (reference sequence). The CDR3 sequence: CASSKGPMGGNSGKLFF. The CDR3 DNA is TGTGCCAGTAGTAAGGGACCGATGGGGGGTAATTCCGGAAAACTGTTTTTT.

This clone was found once. This chain's CDR3 is CASSPFGQPNTGELFF. The CDR3 DNA reads TGTGCCAGCTCACCATTTGGCCAACCGAACACCGGGGAGCTGTTTTTT. The chain carries TRBV18 and TRBJ2-2; D uncertain. The V gene's germline CDR1 is KGHSH and CDR2 LQKENI. CDR3 length: 16 residues. V lost 2 bases and J 0 bases, leaving 10 bases between the germline ends. Based on the CDR3 plus reference TRBV18 and TRBJ2-2, the full variable domain is NAGVMQNPRHLVRRRGQEARLRCSPMKGHSHVYWYRQLPEEGLKFMVYLQKENIIDESGMPKERFSAEFPKEGPSILRIQQVVRGDSAAYFCASSPFGQPNTGELFFGEGSRLTVL.

The V call is TRBV5-1, the J call TRBJ2-7, with 9 nucleotides matching TRBD1. Germline-derived CDR1 and CDR2 are SGHRS and YFSETQ. CDR3 length equals 15 residues. With 0 bases clipped from V and 6 bases from J, the junction kept 7 bases outside the gene matches. DNA of the CDR3: TGCGCCAGCAGCTTGGTATTTGGGACAGGGACCGAGCAGTACTTC. Its translation: CASSLVFGTGTEQYF. The complete variable domain, with remaining parts taken from reference TRBV5-1 and TRBJ2-7, reads KAGVTQTPRYLIKTRGQQVTLSCSPISGHRSVSWYQQTPGQGLQFLFEYFSETQRNKGNFPGRFSGRQFSNSRSEMNVSTLELGDSALYLCASSLVFGTGTEQYFGPGTRLTVT.

The gene calls are TRBV27 and TRBJ2-7; D is undetermined. Germline CDR1 MNHEY, CDR2 SMNVEV (reference sequence). The CDR3 sequence is 16 residues long. Trimming took off 0 bases at V and 2 bases at J, with 14 bases between the two ends. The CDR3 protein is CASSLSAALVTYEQYF. The CDR3 nucleotides read TGTGCCAGCAGTTTATCCGCTGCCCTAGTAACCTACGAGCAGTACTTC.

V is TRBV5-4 and J is TRBJ2-5; no reliable D call. The V gene lost 4 bases and the J gene lost 3 bases, with 19 bases spanning the gap. Germline-derived CDR1 and CDR2 are SGHNT and YYREEE (reference sequence). This CDR3 region has 16 residues. The CDR3 nucleotides read TGTGCCAGCAGCCTGTTGACGGTAGGAGCGAAAGAGACCCAGTACTTC. Translating gives CASSLLTVGAKETQYF.

This chain joins TRBV29-1 and TRBJ1-2; D is possibly TRBD1 (5 bases). Germline assignment: CDR1 SQVTM and CDR2 ANQGSEA. This CDR3 is 11 amino acids long. V was clipped by 5 bases and J by 4 bases, with 8 bases between them. The CDR3 DNA reads as TGCAGCGTTATACAGGTCTATGGCTACACCTTC. Its protein product is CSVIQVYGYTF.

This chain connects TRBV11-2 to TRBJ2-2, with D perhaps TRBD1 (6 bases). The CDR3 extends over 14 amino acids. V was pared by 0 bases and J by 5 bases, with 7 bases between. The germline gives CDR1 SGHAT, CDR2 FQNNGV. The CDR3 DNA reads as TGTGCCAGCAGCTTAGAGAGGGGGACCGGGGAGCTGTTTTTT. It yields the protein CASSLERGTGELFF.

The V gene is TRBV5-5, the J gene TRBJ1-4, with D unresolved. V lost 4 bases to trimming and J lost 0 bases, with 10 bases between them. Per the germline V gene, CDR1 is SGHKS and CDR2 is YYEKEE (reference sequence). The length of the CDR3 is 15 residues. In DNA, the CDR3 is TGTGCCAGCAGCCAGCAGGATGCAACTAATGAAAAACTGTTTTTT. Encoded protein: CASSQQDATNEKLFF.

This rearrangement joins TRBV27 to TRBJ2-1, with 8 bases matching TRBD2. Germline trimming cut 4 bases from V and 10 bases from J; bases unmatched to any gene: 12. Germline CDR1 reads MNHEY; CDR2 reads SMNVEV (reference sequence). CDR3 length: 15 amino acids. CDR3 DNA: TGTGCCAGCAGTTCACAGCGGGGGTGGGTCCTGGAGCAGTTCTTC. Amino acids: CASSSQRGWVLEQFF.

CDR3 coding DNA: TGTGCCTGGAGTGTACCCTACGAGCAGTACTTC. Protein product: CAWSVPYEQYF. The rearrangement links TRBV30 to TRBJ2-5; D gene ambiguous. The J call is in doubt because the DNA end fits TRBJ2-7 better. CDR1 and CDR2 (germline): GTSNPN, SVGIG (reference sequence). This CDR3 spans 11 amino acids.

The chain couples TRBV6-5 to TRBJ2-3; D gene uncertain. The CDR3 covers 14 residues. Germline V lookup: CDR1 MNHEY, CDR2 SVGAGI. V lost 0 bases and J lost 1, with 5 bases in between. CDR3 sequence: CASSYSRGTDTQYF. The DNA for the CDR3 is TGTGCCAGCAGTTACTCGAGAGGCACAGATACGCAGTATTTT.

The chain uses TRBV6-6 and TRBJ1-2; 8 bases align to TRBD1. This CDR3 spans 14 amino acids. Germline V gives CDR1 MNHNY, CDR2 SVGAGI (reference sequence). With 2 bases clipped from V and 5 bases from J, the junction kept 4 bases outside the gene matches. CDR3 DNA: TGTGCCAGCAGTTACGAAGACAGGGGATATGGCTACACCTTC. Amino acids: CASSYEDRGYGYTF.